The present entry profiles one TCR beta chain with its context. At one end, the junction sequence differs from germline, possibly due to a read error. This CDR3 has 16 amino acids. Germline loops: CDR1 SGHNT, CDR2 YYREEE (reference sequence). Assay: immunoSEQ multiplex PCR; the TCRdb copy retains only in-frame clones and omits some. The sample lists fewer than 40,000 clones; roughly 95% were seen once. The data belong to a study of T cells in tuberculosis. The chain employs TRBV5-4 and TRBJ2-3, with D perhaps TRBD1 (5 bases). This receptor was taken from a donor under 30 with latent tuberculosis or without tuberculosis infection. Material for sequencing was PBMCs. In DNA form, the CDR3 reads TGTGCCGGCAGCTTCGCCTTACAGGTTAGCACAGATACGCAGTATTTT. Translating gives CAGSFALQVSTDTQYF. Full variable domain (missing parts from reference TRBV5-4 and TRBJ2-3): ETGVTQSPTHLIKTRGQQVTLRCSSQSGHNTVSWYQQALGQGPQFIFQYYREEENGRGNFPPRFSGLQFPNYSSELNVNALELDDSALYLCAGSFALQVSTDTQYFGPGTRLTVL.